These 2 T cell receptor beta chains were sequenced from one sample in a study of blood T cell repertoires in COVID-19. Repertoires were generated with immunoSEQ multiplex PCR, while TCRdb's copy carries only in-frame clones and drops some. This sample has around 500,000 clones, with 70% to 90% found just once. What was sequenced was peripheral blood. These receptors were collected from a human donor in a cohort sampled during active COVID-19.

This chain links TRBV7-9 with TRBJ1-2; 7 bases agree with TRBD1. The trim removed 0 bases at V and 2 bases at J, leaving 3 bases unmatched. The V gene's germline CDR1 is SEHNR and CDR2 FQNEAQ (reference sequence). CDR3 length equals 15 residues. CDR3: CASSLAGQRNYGYTF. DNA for the CDR3: TGTGCCAGCAGCTTAGCGGGACAGAGAAACTATGGCTACACCTTC.

The J gene is TRBJ2-3, the V gene TRBV19, with 8 bases that match TRBD2. Germline CDR1 LNHDA, CDR2 SQIVND (reference sequence). The CDR3 consists of 15 residues. The ends lost 4 bases at V and 0 bases at J; junction bases unmatched: 3. The CDR3 protein is CASSTTSASTDTQYF. The DNA of the CDR3 is TGTGCCAGTAGTACGACTAGCGCTAGCACAGATACGCAGTATTTT.